This TCR beta chain originates from a study of PD-1 blockade in classical Hodgkin lymphoma. In the study overall: Patients were infused with nivolumab 3 mg/kg every 2 weeks. General study points: Complete responders' diversity at baseline resembled that of newly diagnosed patients. Nivolumab starters within 1 year of ASCT were excluded.

The CDR3 has 17 amino acids. V dropped 1 base and J dropped 1; count of bases not matched to a gene: 7. Germline CDR1 SGHDN, CDR2 FVKESK. Here immunoSEQ multiplex PCR was the method, and the copy in TCRdb shows in-frame clones only, minus some. The sample has about 2,100 clones; 85% to 90% are singletons. Every patient experienced relapse after autologous stem cell transplantation, and brentuximab vedotin exposure varied. Concerning this clone itself: The antigen remains undetermined.

The sequences come from peripheral blood mononuclear cells (PBMCs), collected at baseline. The receptor was derived from a human donor with classical Hodgkin lymphoma. V gene TRBV14 combines with J gene TRBJ1-3; the match to TRBD1 covers 7 bases. The CDR3 DNA sequence: TGTGCCAGCAGCCAAGGAAGTTTCAGGGGGTCTGGAAACACCATATATTTT. It yields the protein CASSQGSFRGSGNTIYF.